Following are 32 T cell receptor beta chains from one sample sequenced in a study of T cell changes during pregnancy in multiple sclerosis. Libraries were prepared by immunoSEQ multiplex PCR; TCRdb keeps only in-frame clonotypes and omits some of them. The sample has about 100,000 clones; approximately 94% are singletons. Sequencing used peripheral blood, obtained after pregnancy. The receptors originated from a female donor with multiple sclerosis, enrolled in a pregnancy study.

The chain employs TRBV6-1 and TRBJ1-2; TRBD1 matches 8 bases. Germline CDR1 and CDR2: MNHNS and SASEGT. V lost 2 bases and J lost 3; bases outside the gene matches: 8. This CDR3 comprises 16 residues. The CDR3 reads CASSELQGDSYYGYTF. CDR3 bases: TGTGCCAGCAGTGAATTACAGGGGGATTCTTACTATGGCTACACCTTC.

The genes are TRBV18 and TRBJ1-4; 8 positions match TRBD1. Germline V gives CDR1 KGHSH, CDR2 LQKENI. The CDR3 sequence is 13 residues long. After removal of 10 bases from V and 4 bases from J, the junction contained 5 bases not matched to a gene. The CDR3 protein is CATGQGLNEKLFF. The CDR3 DNA reads TGTGCCACCGGACAGGGCCTTAATGAAAAACTGTTTTTT.

This CDR3 is CASSLGQGPASTDTQYF. The CDR3 bases are TGTGCCAGCAGCTTGGGACAGGGCCCAGCTAGCACAGATACGCAGTATTTT. This chain links TRBV5-4 with TRBJ2-3; 7 bases agree with TRBD1. This CDR3 has 17 residues. Germline CDR1 SGHNT, CDR2 YYREEE (reference sequence). Trimming cost V 0 bases and J 0 bases; bases outside gene matches: 7.

The chain links TRBV5-1 to TRBJ2-7, with 7 positions matching TRBD1. This CDR3 spans 13 amino acids. V shed 4 bases and J 3 bases; nucleotides not matched to a gene: 4. Per the germline V gene, CDR1 is SGHRS and CDR2 is YFSETQ. The CDR3 DNA sequence: TGCGCCAGCAGCCGGGACAGAGACTACGAGCAGTACTTC. Translated: CASSRDRDYEQYF.

This clone is a singleton in its sample. This sequence joins TRBV28 and TRBJ2-1; 9 bases fit TRBD2. The CDR3 runs to 15 residues. In germline, CDR1 is MDHEN, CDR2 SYDVKM. Losses at the gene ends were 3 bases for V and 4 bases for J; bases not matched to a gene: 4. The CDR3 spells CASSFIAGGYNEQFF. DNA of the CDR3: TGTGCCAGCAGTTTTATCGCGGGAGGGTACAATGAGCAGTTCTTC. The full variable domain, its missing parts supplied by reference TRBV28 and TRBJ2-1, is DVKVTQSSRYLVKRTGEKVFLECVQDMDHENMFWYRQDPGLGLRLIYFSYDVKMKEKGDIPEGYSVSREKKERFSLILESASTNQTSMYLCASSFIAGGYNEQFFGPGTRLTVL.

In its sample, this clone was seen once. This chain uses TRBV7-9 with TRBJ2-7; D remains unclear. Germline V gives CDR1 SEHNR, CDR2 FQNEAQ (reference sequence). This CDR3 spans 12 amino acids. V lost 2 bases and J lost 6, with 8 bases in between. The CDR3 region has the DNA TGTGCCAGCAGCTTAACGGGTAGCGAGCAGTACTTC. Protein: CASSLTGSEQYF.

The chain employs TRBV28 and TRBJ2-7; TRBD2 matches 8 bases. Germline V lookup: CDR1 MDHEN, CDR2 SYDVKM. The CDR3 totals 16 residues. The V segment lost 3 bases and the J segment 7 bases; nucleotides outside the gene matches: 14. As DNA, the CDR3 is TGTGCCAGCAGTTTTAGTTGGAACGAGCGGGAGCATGAGCAGTACTTC. As protein: CASSFSWNEREHEQYF.

CDR3 coding DNA: TGTGCCAGCAGCCAAGTAGCCCCAGCGGGAGGACTGATGTACAATGAGCAGTTCTTC. Translated, it gives CASSQVAPAGGLMYNEQFF. The gene calls are TRBV4-2 and TRBJ2-1; 9 positions agree with TRBD2. J gave up 4 bases and V 1 base, and 14 bases lay outside the gene matches. The CDR3 length is 19 residues. CDR1 is LGHNA, CDR2 YNFKEQ, per germline.

This clone was detected once. The chain carries TRBV28 and TRBJ2-7; the D gene is possibly TRBD1 (6 bases). The CDR3 runs to 14 residues. V lost 10 bases and J 4 bases, leaving 20 bases between the germline ends. The germline CDR1 and CDR2 sequences are MDHEN and SYDVKM. For the CDR3, the DNA is TGTGCCATTTCCCCTCAGGGGTTGAAATACGAGCAGTACTTC. This translates into CAISPQGLKYEQYF.

The V call is TRBV27, the J call TRBJ2-1; D is unclear. The CDR3 runs 14 residues. The V end lost 1 base, the J end lost 6 bases, and 10 bases lay between the germline ends. From germline, CDR1 is MNHEY and CDR2 SMNVEV (reference sequence). The CDR3 spells CASSLFGSGNEQFF. The CDR3, as DNA: TGTGCCAGCAGTTTATTCGGCTCGGGCAATGAGCAGTTCTTC.

The V and J genes are TRBV5-5 and TRBJ1-2; 8 nucleotides match TRBD1. V dropped 2 bases and J dropped 7; count of bases not matched to a gene: 10. CDR1 and CDR2 (germline): SGHKS, YYEKEE (reference sequence). The CDR3 loop spans 15 amino acids. This CDR3 is CASSFNTGGSFGYTF. The CDR3 DNA follows: TGTGCCAGCAGCTTTAATACAGGGGGGAGTTTTGGCTACACCTTC.

CDR3 protein: CASSNTGTGYEQYF. The CDR3, as DNA: TGCGCCAGCAGCAACACCGGGACAGGGTACGAGCAGTACTTC. The chain links TRBV5-1 to TRBJ2-7; 9 nucleotides align to TRBD1. V shed 4 bases and J 4 bases; nucleotides not matched to a gene: 6. The CDR3 is 14 amino acids. The germline V gene has CDR1 SGHRS and CDR2 YFSETQ.

J is TRBJ2-5 and V is TRBV4-1, with 8 bases lining up with TRBD2. The CDR3 spans 20 residues. Germline CDR1 reads MGHRA; CDR2 reads YSYEKL. J gave up 0 bases and V 0 bases, and 15 bases lay outside the gene matches. CDR3 nucleotide sequence: TGCGCCAGCAGCCAAGAACCGAACCTAGCGGGCCGCGACTACCAAGAGACCCAGTACTTC. Encoded protein: CASSQEPNLAGRDYQETQYF.

The rearrangement links TRBV29-1 to TRBJ1-4, with D hard to call. The V gene's germline CDR1 is SQVTM and CDR2 ANQGSEA. Trimming pared 5 bases from V and 8 bases from J, leaving 12 bases between. The CDR3 extends over 12 amino acids. In DNA, the CDR3 is TGCAGCGTTTTGTCAGGAAGAGAAAAACTGTTTTTT. The encoded protein is CSVLSGREKLFF.

The V call is TRBV27, the J call TRBJ2-7; D might be TRBD1 (6 bases). This CDR3 has 14 amino acids. Looked up from germline, CDR1 is MNHEY and CDR2 is SMNVEV (reference sequence). V lost 3 bases, J lost 2 bases, and 11 bases lay in between. CDR3 DNA sequence: TGTGCCAGCAGTTTCCAGGGGTCCGCCTACGAGCAGTACTTC. The encoded protein is CASSFQGSAYEQYF.

V is TRBV6-5 and J is TRBJ1-4; D gene ambiguous. V lost 7 bases, J lost 7 bases, and 16 bases lay in between. Germline-derived CDR1 and CDR2 are MNHEY and SVGAGI. The CDR3 runs 14 residues. The CDR3 loop reads CASTRKTGGEKLFF. CDR3 nucleotides: TGTGCCAGCACTCGGAAAACGGGAGGTGAAAAACTGTTTTTT.

The rearrangement joins TRBV2 to TRBJ2-1; 9 positions agree with TRBD2. This CDR3 is 14 amino acids long. The V and J ends lost 4 bases and 4 bases, in that order; junction bases with no gene match: 2. Germline V gives CDR1 SNHLY, CDR2 FYNNEI. DNA for the CDR3: TGTGCCAGCAGTGTGCGGGAGGGATACAATGAGCAGTTCTTC. Encoded protein: CASSVREGYNEQFF.

V is TRBV18 and J is TRBJ1-1; D is unresolved. Germline CDR1 reads KGHSH; CDR2 reads LQKENI. The ends were cut back, 2 bases at V and 7 bases at J, with 8 bases in the middle. The CDR3 has 12 amino acids. The CDR3: CASSPGGIEAFF. CDR3 nucleotides: TGTGCCAGCTCACCAGGAGGGATTGAAGCTTTCTTT.

The rearrangement joins TRBV28 to TRBJ1-3; D remains ambiguous. The CDR3 runs to 16 residues. Germline V gene sequence: CDR1 MDHEN, CDR2 SYDVKM. Trimming took off 7 bases at V and 3 bases at J, with 19 bases between the two ends. The chain's CDR3 is CASTSAGRAFGNTIYF. The CDR3 DNA reads as TGTGCCAGCACCTCTGCGGGGAGGGCTTTTGGAAACACCATATATTTT.

This chain uses TRBV5-6 with TRBJ2-1; no clear D. The length of the CDR3 is 11 residues. Germline values: CDR1 SGHDT, CDR2 YYEEEE. Trimming left V 1 base short and J 15 bases short, with 11 bases between. The DNA for the CDR3 is TGTGCCAGCAGCTTGCTGGAGACGCGGTTCTTC. Protein sequence: CASSLLETRFF.

The chain employs TRBV28 and TRBJ1-1; TRBD1 might be the D (5 bases). CDR3 length: 13 residues. Germline V gene sequence: CDR1 MDHEN, CDR2 SYDVKM. Trimming stripped 10 bases from V and 0 bases from J, with 12 bases between. The CDR3 DNA is TGTGCCACCCCGGGACTCCTGAACACTGAAGCTTTCTTT. As protein: CATPGLLNTEAFF.

V gene TRBV2 combines with J gene TRBJ2-7, with TRBD2 identical over 8 bases. Germline CDR1 is SNHLY and CDR2 is FYNNEI. The CDR3 is made up of 15 amino acids. Losses at the gene ends were 5 bases for V and 3 bases for J; bases not matched to a gene: 9. The CDR3: CASSPSGSWVYEQYF. CDR3 nucleotides: TGTGCCAGCAGTCCTAGCGGGTCCTGGGTCTACGAGCAGTACTTC.

This chain connects TRBV10-1 to TRBJ1-1; possible D gene TRBD1, 5 bases. Trimming left V 2 bases short and J 1 base short, with 5 bases between. The CDR3 has 13 residues. The V gene's germline CDR1 is WNHNN and CDR2 SYGVQD (reference sequence). The CDR3 coding sequence is TGCGCCAGCAGTGAGGGACAGAACACTGAAGCTTTCTTT. It is translated as CASSEGQNTEAFF.

CDR3 amino acids: CAWSVPGLAGGEQFF. The CDR3 DNA follows: TGTGCCTGGAGTGTCCCGGGACTAGCGGGAGGCGAGCAGTTCTTC. The chain uses TRBV30 and TRBJ2-1; TRBD2 aligns across 15 bases. The CDR3 is 15 amino acids. V shed 0 bases and J 10 bases; nucleotides not matched to a gene: 4. Germline V lookup: CDR1 GTSNPN, CDR2 SVGIG (reference sequence).

The J gene is TRBJ1-1, the V gene TRBV28; D is unresolved. The CDR3 length is 10 residues. Trimming pared 11 bases from V and 0 bases from J, leaving 4 bases between. Germline V CDR1 and CDR2: MDHEN, SYDVKM. CDR3 sequence (DNA): TGTGCCTCAGTGAACACTGAAGCTTTCTTT. Translating gives CASVNTEAFF.

The rearrangement joins TRBV27 to TRBJ2-3; D is perhaps TRBD2 (5 bases). V was clipped by 0 bases and J by 7 bases, with 17 bases between them. The CDR3 runs to 16 residues. Germline assignment: CDR1 MNHEY and CDR2 SMNVEV (reference sequence). Written as DNA, the CDR3 is TGTGCCAGCAGTTTATCGCTCGGGATCAGCAAGAATACGCAGTATTTT. Translating gives CASSLSLGISKNTQYF.

The gene calls are TRBV7-9 and TRBJ1-2; D remains unclear. From germline, CDR1 is SEHNR and CDR2 FQNEAQ (reference sequence). This CDR3 spans 15 amino acids. Between the trimmed V and J ends, which lost 2 bases and 4 bases, there was a span of 14 bases. The CDR3 DNA is TGTGCCAGCAGCTTAAGCCTAGATGGTGGCTATGGCTACACCTTC. It encodes CASSLSLDGGYGYTF.

The chain joins TRBV7-7 to TRBJ2-2; 12 nucleotides match TRBD2. CDR1 and CDR2 from the germline V gene are SSHAT and FNYEAQ (reference sequence). This CDR3 region has 16 residues. Losses at the gene ends were 5 bases for V and 7 bases for J; bases not matched to a gene: 8. Here the CDR3 DNA reads TGTGCCAGCAGCCCCAGACTAGCGGGAGCGATCGGGGAGCTGTTTTTT. Protein sequence: CASSPRLAGAIGELFF.

V is TRBV19 and J is TRBJ2-1, with TRBD1 identical over 9 bases. Germline V CDR1 and CDR2: LNHDA, SQIVND (reference sequence). The CDR3 sequence is 16 residues long. The J segment lost 8 bases and the V segment lost 5 bases, leaving 13 bases of the junction unmatched. CDR3 residues: CASSPSTGGSWDEQFF. CDR3 bases: TGTGCCAGTAGTCCGTCAACAGGGGGCTCTTGGGATGAGCAGTTCTTC.

The rearrangement links TRBV7-9 to TRBJ2-1; D might be TRBD1 (5 bases). CDR3 size: 15 residues. Trimming cost V 5 bases and J 8 bases, with 19 bases left between them. Germline CDR1 SEHNR, CDR2 FQNEAQ (reference sequence). The CDR3, as DNA: TGTGCCAGCAGCGTGGCCCTTGGGGCTCCGGATGAGCAGTTCTTC. Amino acid sequence: CASSVALGAPDEQFF.

This chain links TRBV10-2 with TRBJ1-2; 9 bases align to TRBD1. The junction had 3 bases not matched to a gene; V was cut back by 3 bases and J by 7 bases. Germline CDR1 and CDR2: WSHSY and SAAADI. The CDR3 has 13 residues. Here the CDR3 reads CASSEQGAFGYTF. The CDR3 DNA reads TGCGCCAGCAGTGAACAGGGGGCGTTTGGCTACACCTTC.

The chain employs TRBV9 and TRBJ2-3; TRBD2 matches at 7 bases. CDR1 SGDLS and CDR2 YYNGEE come from the germline V gene. The V gene end was trimmed by 0 bases and the J gene end by 3 bases; junction bases not matched to a gene: 4. The CDR3 has 15 amino acids. DNA of the CDR3: TGTGCCAGCAGCGTAGGGAAGCGGGGTACAGATACGCAGTATTTT. Translated: CASSVGKRGTDTQYF.